This TCR beta chain was recorded in a study of cytomegalovirus exposure and HLA in healthy donors. The count of this clone is one. This CDR3 contains 16 residues. CDR1 SGHRS and CDR2 YFSETQ come from the germline V gene. With 3 bases clipped from V and 4 bases from J, the junction kept 10 bases outside the gene matches. With 60 Vbeta and 13 Jbeta primers, the PCR was carried out. Clones were read by immunoSEQ multiplex PCR, and TCRdb kept only the in-frame ones, dropping some. The sample lists around 120,000 clones; roughly 80% were seen once. The sample consisted of PBMCs. The chain carries TRBV5-1 and TRBJ1-3; 7 bases fit TRBD1. This receptor was taken from a female donor in good health and CMV-seropositive. Here the CDR3 reads CASSSLTTGKGNTIYF. The CDR3 coding sequence is TGCGCCAGCAGCTCATTAACGACAGGGAAAGGAAACACCATATATTTT.